These 9 T cell receptor beta chains came from one sample sequenced in a study of cytomegalovirus exposure and HLA in healthy donors. PCR primers comprised 60 Vbeta and 13 Jbeta primers. The repertoire was sequenced with immunoSEQ multiplex PCR; TCRdb's copy has only in-frame clones and lacks some. Counted here are approximately 89,000 clones, 85% occurring once; the ten biggest clones make up 6.5% to 9%. The sample was PBMCs. The receptors originated from a man aged 35 to 55 in good health and CMV-seropositive.

The chain recombines TRBV5-6 with TRBJ2-4, with TRBD1 matching 7 bases. CDR1 and CDR2 (germline): SGHDT, YYEEEE. The CDR3 spans 15 residues. The V gene end was trimmed by 3 bases and the J gene end by 0 bases; junction bases not matched to a gene: 3. The CDR3 DNA follows: TGTGCCAGCAGCTGGGGACAGCTAGCCAAAAACATTCAGTACTTC. This translates into CASSWGQLAKNIQYF.

V gene TRBV7-2 combines with J gene TRBJ2-3; D possibly corresponds to TRBD2 (5 bases). Trimming took off 5 bases at V and 1 base at J, with 13 bases between the two ends. The germline CDR1 and CDR2 sequences are SGHTA and FQGNSA. The CDR3 length is 15 residues. The CDR3 coding sequence is TGTGCCAGCAGCAGGACTGGTTCTGGCACAGATACGCAGTATTTT. It encodes CASSRTGSGTDTQYF.

Comments on this clone: One junction end does not reproduce the germline sequence, and a read error may be involved. This chain connects TRBV7-7 to TRBJ2-2; 8 bases map to TRBD2. The CDR3 runs to 16 residues. Per the germline V gene, CDR1 is SSHAT and CDR2 is FNYEAQ (reference sequence). The CDR3 here is CASSLGAGVKTGELFF. The CDR3, as DNA: TGTGCTAGCAGCTTAGGAGCGGGAGTAAAGACCGGGGAGCTGTTTTTT.

This clone appeared a single time. The rearrangement uses TRBV6-1 and TRBJ1-1, with 8 bases identical to TRBD1. The junction had 10 bases not matched to a gene; V was cut back by 5 bases and J by 5 bases. CDR1 is MNHNS and CDR2 is SASEGT in the germline V gene. CDR3 length equals 15 residues. The CDR3 loop reads CASSKPTGVGTEAFF. CDR3 DNA: TGTGCCAGCAGTAAACCGACAGGGGTAGGGACTGAAGCTTTCTTT.

V usage is TRBV5-1 and J usage is TRBJ1-1, with 9 bases fitting TRBD1. Trimming removed 0 bases from V and 4 bases from J; junction bases left unmatched: 10. Germline V gene data show CDR1 as SGHRS and CDR2 as YFSETQ. CDR3 length equals 17 residues. CDR3: CASSLGRQGVVGTEAFF. CDR3 in DNA: TGCGCCAGCAGCTTGGGCCGACAGGGGGTCGTAGGCACTGAAGCTTTCTTT.

The chain is built from TRBV5-8 and TRBJ1-1, with 7 bases matching TRBD1. V gave up 4 bases and J gave up 2 bases; unmatched junction bases: 5. The CDR3 consists of 14 residues. Germline V gene sequence: CDR1 SGHTS, CDR2 YDEGEE. Written as DNA, the CDR3 is TGTGCCAGCAGCATGGGACAGCCTAACACTGAAGCTTTCTTT. Residues: CASSMGQPNTEAFF.

The chain carries TRBV5-1 and TRBJ2-2, with TRBD1 matching 8 bases. The CDR3 spans 14 residues. V trimming: 6 bases; J trimming: 3 bases; junction bases outside the gene matches: 4. Germline lookup yields CDR1 SGHRS and CDR2 YFSETQ. CDR3 loop: CASTYRGDTGELFF. In DNA form, the CDR3 reads TGCGCCAGCACCTACAGGGGGGACACCGGGGAGCTGTTTTTT.

The chain combines TRBV16 with TRBJ1-1; the match to TRBD1 covers 8 bases. The J segment lost 1 base and the V segment lost 4 bases, leaving 5 bases of the junction unmatched. Germline V CDR1 and CDR2: KGHSY, FQNENV. There are 15 residues in the CDR3. The CDR3 DNA follows: TGTGCCAGCAGCCCTACCACAGGGGGGAACACTGAAGCTTTCTTT. This sequence encodes CASSPTTGGNTEAFF.

Only one count was recorded for this clone. The rearrangement joins TRBV28 to TRBJ2-7; 10 bases agree with TRBD1. The germline V gene has CDR1 MDHEN and CDR2 SYDVKM. The CDR3 runs to 15 residues. After removal of 2 bases from V and 5 bases from J, the junction contained 6 bases not matched to a gene. The CDR3 here is CASSLPGQGINEQYF. CDR3 nucleotides: TGTGCCAGCAGTTTACCGGGACAGGGGATTAACGAGCAGTACTTC.